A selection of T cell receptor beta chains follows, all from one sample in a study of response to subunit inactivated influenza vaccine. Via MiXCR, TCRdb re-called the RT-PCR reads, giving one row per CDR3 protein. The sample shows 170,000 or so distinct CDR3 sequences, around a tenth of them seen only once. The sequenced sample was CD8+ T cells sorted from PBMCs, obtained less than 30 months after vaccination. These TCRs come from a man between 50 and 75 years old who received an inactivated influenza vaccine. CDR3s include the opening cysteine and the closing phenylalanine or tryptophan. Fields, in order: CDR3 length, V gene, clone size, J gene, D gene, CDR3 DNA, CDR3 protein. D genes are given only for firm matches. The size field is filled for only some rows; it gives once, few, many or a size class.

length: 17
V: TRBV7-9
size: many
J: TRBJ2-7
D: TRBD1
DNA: TGTGCCAGCAGCTCACTTCATTCCGGGACAGGGGAGGACGAGCAGTACTTC
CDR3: CASSSLHSGTGEDEQYF

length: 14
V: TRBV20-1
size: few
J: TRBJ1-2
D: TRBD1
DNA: TGCAGTGCTAGAGATCTCGACAGGGTTTATGGCTACACCTTC
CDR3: CSARDLDRVYGYTF

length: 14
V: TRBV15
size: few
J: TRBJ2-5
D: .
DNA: TGTGCCACCAGCAAAGCCAGGGGAGAGGAGACCCAGTACTTC
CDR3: CATSKARGEETQYF

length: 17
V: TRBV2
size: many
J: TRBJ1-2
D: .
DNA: TGTGCCAGCAGTGACCCCCTCGACAGTCTAAACGACTATGGCTACACCTTC
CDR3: CASSDPLDSLNDYGYTF

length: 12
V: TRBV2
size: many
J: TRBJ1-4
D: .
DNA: TGTGCCACCCGGGGAGGAGGAGAAAAACTGTTTTTT
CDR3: CATRGGGEKLFF

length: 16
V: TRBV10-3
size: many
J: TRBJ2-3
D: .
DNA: TGTGCCACATTGAACCAAGGGCTCGGTATCGCAGATACGCAGTATTTT
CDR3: CATLNQGLGIADTQYF

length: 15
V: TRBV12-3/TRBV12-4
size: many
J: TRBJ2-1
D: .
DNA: TGTGCCAGCAGTCCACCTCCAAGGGACCACAATGAGCAGTTCTTC
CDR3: CASSPPPRDHNEQFF

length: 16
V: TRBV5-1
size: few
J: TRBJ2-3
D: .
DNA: TGCGCCAGCAGCTTGGTTCGGGACACCGGTACCGGTACGCAGTATTTT
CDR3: CASSLVRDTGTGTQYF

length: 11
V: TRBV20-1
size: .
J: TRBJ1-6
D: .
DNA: TGCAGTGCGGGTCAGAATTCACCCCTCCACTTT
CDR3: CSAGQNSPLHF

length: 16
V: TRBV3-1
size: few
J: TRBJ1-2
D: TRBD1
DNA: TGTGCCAGCAGCCAAGTTATAGGGGGCGCTTATTATGGCTACACCTTC
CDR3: CASSQVIGGAYYGYTF

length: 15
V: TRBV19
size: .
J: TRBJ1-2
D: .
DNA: TGTGCCAGTAGTCAATCAGTGGAACAGGGAGATGGCTACACCTTC
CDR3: CASSQSVEQGDGYTF

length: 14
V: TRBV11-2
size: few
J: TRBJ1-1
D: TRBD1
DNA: TGTGCCAGCAGGGAACAGGGGGCTTACACTGAAGCTTTCTTT
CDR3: CASREQGAYTEAFF

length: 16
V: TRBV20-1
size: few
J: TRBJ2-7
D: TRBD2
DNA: TGCAGTGCTAGACCACTCGGACTAGCGGGTTCCTACGAGCAGTACTTC
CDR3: CSARPLGLAGSYEQYF

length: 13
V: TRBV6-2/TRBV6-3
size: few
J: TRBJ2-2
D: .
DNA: TGTGCCAGCAGGGGATGGAAGACCGGGGAGCTGTTTTTT
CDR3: CASRGWKTGELFF

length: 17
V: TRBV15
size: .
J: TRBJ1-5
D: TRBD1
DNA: TGTGCCACCGACCGGGACAGGGGCCCGGTGAGCAATCAGCCCCAGCATTTT
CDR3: CATDRDRGPVSNQPQHF

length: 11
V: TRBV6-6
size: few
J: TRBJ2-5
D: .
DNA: TGTGCCAGCAGAACCTATGAGACCCAGTACTTC
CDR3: CASRTYETQYF

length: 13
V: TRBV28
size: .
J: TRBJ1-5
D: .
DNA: TGTGCCAGCAGCCCGCTTGGAGGGCAGCCCCAGCATTTT
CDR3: CASSPLGGQPQHF

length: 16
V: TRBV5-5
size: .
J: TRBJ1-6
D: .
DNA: TGTGCCAGCAGCCCGGAACCAGGGGCAAATAATTCACCCCTCCACTTT
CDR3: CASSPEPGANNSPLHF

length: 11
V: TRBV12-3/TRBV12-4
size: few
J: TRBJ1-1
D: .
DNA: TGTGCCAGCAGTCCTAGCTTCCAAGCTTTCTTT
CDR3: CASSPSFQAFF

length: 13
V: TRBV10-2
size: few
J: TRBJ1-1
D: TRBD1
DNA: TGCGCCAGCCAGGACAGGGGTCACACTGAAGCTTTCTTT
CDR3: CASQDRGHTEAFF

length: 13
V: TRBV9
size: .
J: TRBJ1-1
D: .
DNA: TGTGCCAGCAGCGTGGGGGACGCGCCTGAAGCTTTCTTT
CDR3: CASSVGDAPEAFF

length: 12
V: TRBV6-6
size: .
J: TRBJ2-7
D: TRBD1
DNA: TGTGCCAGCAGGGAGACAGGGTACGAGCAGTACTTC
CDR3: CASRETGYEQYF

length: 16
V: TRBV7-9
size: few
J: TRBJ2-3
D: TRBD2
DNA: TGTGCCAGCAGCTTAATTGGCGGGAGGGACACAGATACGCAGTATTTT
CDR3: CASSLIGGRDTDTQYF

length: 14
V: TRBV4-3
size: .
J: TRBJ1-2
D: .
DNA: TGCGCCAGCAGCCAAGACGGCAGGAACTATGGCTACACCTTC
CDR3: CASSQDGRNYGYTF

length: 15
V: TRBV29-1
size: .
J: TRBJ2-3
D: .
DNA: TGCAGCGTTGAAGAAGGAAAGGACGGCACAGATACGCAGTATTTT
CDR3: CSVEEGKDGTDTQYF

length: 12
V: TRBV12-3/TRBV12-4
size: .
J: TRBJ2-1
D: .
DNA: TGTGCCAGCAGTTTTGTCCCCGGTGAGCAGTTCTTC
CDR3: CASSFVPGEQFF

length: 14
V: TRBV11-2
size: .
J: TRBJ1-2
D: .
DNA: TGTGCCAGCAGCGGTGCGAATCGACACTATGGCTACACCTTC
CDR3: CASSGANRHYGYTF

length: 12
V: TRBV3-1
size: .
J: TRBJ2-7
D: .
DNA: TGTGCCAGCAGCCAATGGGGCTACGAGCAGTACTTC
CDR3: CASSQWGYEQYF

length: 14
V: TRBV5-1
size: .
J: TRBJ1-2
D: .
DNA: TGCGCCAGCAGCTTGGGGGACGGGTACTATGGCTACACCTTC
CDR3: CASSLGDGYYGYTF

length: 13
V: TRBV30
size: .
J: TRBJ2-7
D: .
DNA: TGTGCCTGGCGGTCTAGGAGCTCCTACGAGCAGTACTTC
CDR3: CAWRSRSSYEQYF

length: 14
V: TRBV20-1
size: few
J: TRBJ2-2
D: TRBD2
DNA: TGCAGTGCTCGGGACTATTCGAACACCGGGGAGCTGTTTTTT
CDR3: CSARDYSNTGELFF

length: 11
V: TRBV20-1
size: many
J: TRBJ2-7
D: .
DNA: TGCAGTGCTATTAAGGGGTACGAGCAGTACTTC
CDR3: CSAIKGYEQYF

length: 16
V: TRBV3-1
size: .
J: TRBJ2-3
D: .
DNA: TGTGCCAGCAGCCAAGAGTGGTTGGCCCTAGGGGATACGCAGTATTTT
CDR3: CASSQEWLALGDTQYF

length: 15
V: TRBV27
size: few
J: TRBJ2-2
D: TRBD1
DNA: TGTGCCAGCAGCGCCGGGACAGCAGGACACGGGGAGCTGTTTTTT
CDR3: CASSAGTAGHGELFF

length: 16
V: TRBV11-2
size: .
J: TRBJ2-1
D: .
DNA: TGTGCCAGCAGCTTAGAGGTGGGGGGAGTGGCTAATGAACAGTTCTTC
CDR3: CASSLEVGGVANEQFF

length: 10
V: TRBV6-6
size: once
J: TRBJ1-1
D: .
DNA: TGTGCCAGCAGAGACACTGAAGCTTTCTTT
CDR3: CASRDTEAFF

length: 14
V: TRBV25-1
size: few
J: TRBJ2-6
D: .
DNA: TGTGCCAGCAGTGTGGGGGCTGGGGCCAACGTCCTGACTTTC
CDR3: CASSVGAGANVLTF

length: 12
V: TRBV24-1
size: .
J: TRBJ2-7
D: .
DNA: TGTGCCACCAGTGATTCGACAGGCGGGCAGTACTTC
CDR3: CATSDSTGGQYF

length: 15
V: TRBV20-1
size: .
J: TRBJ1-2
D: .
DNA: TGCAGTGCTAGAGAGGATGCTCCCGCTAACTATGGCTACACCTTC
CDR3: CSAREDAPANYGYTF

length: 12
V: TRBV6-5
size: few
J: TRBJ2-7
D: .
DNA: TGTGCCAGCAGTTCCGTCCCCTACGAGCAGTACTTC
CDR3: CASSSVPYEQYF

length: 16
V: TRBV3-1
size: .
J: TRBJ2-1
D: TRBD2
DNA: TGTGCCAGCAGTCGACGTGCGGGGGTGAGGGCCCATGAGCAGTTCTTC
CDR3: CASSRRAGVRAHEQFF

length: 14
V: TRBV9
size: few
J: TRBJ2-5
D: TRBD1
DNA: TGTGCCAGCAGCGGACAGGGGCGAGGAGAGACCCAGTACTTC
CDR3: CASSGQGRGETQYF

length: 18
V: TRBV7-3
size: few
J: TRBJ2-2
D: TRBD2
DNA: TGTGCCAGCAGCTTATATTCCGGGACTAGCGAGAACACCGGGGAGCTGTTTTTT
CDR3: CASSLYSGTSENTGELFF

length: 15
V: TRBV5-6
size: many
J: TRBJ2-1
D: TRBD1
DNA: TGTGCCAGCAGCCCGGGACAGAAAGTGTACAATGAGCAGTTCTTC
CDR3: CASSPGQKVYNEQFF

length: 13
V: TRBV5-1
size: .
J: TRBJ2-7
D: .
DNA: TGCGCCAGCAGCTTGGGCAGCGGGCGCGAGCAGTACTTC
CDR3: CASSLGSGREQYF

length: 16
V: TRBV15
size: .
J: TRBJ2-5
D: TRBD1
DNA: TGTGCCACCAGCTCAACCGGGACAGTCGTTCGTGAGACCCAGTACTTC
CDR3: CATSSTGTVVRETQYF

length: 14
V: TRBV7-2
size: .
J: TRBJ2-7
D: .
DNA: TGTGCCAGCAGCTTAGCGGGGCCGGCCTACGAGCAGTACTTC
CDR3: CASSLAGPAYEQYF

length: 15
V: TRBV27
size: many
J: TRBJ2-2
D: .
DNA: TGTGCCAGCAGTTTATCGACAGGGAACACCGGGGAGCTGTTTTTT
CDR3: CASSLSTGNTGELFF

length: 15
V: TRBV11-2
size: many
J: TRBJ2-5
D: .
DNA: TGTGCCAGCAGCTTAGGTCCGGCAGTCCAAGAGACCCAGTACTTC
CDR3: CASSLGPAVQETQYF

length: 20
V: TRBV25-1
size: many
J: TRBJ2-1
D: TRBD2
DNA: TGTGCCAGCACCGGACCCCCAGGGACTAGCGGGACCCCCGCGTACAATGAGCAGTTCTTC
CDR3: CASTGPPGTSGTPAYNEQFF

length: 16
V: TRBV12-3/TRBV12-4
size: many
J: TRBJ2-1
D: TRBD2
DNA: TGTGCCAGCAGTTTTGGAGGCGGGGGGCCCTACAATGAGCAGTTCTTC
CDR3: CASSFGGGGPYNEQFF

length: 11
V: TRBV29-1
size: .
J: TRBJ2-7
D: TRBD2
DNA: TGCAGCGTTGTGACTAGCGGGAGGATTGGCTTC
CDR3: CSVVTSGRIGF